This T cell receptor beta chain was identified in a study of cytomegalovirus exposure and HLA in healthy donors. Overall study context: The 95 to 150 validation repertoires used a platform that matched the one used for the approximately 610 first-cohort repertoires, as a later analysis reported.

Comments on this clone: Antigen unknown.

Assay used: immunoSEQ multiplex PCR; TCRdb lists only in-frame clones, some missing. There are roughly 150,000 clones in the sample; approximately 90% occur only once, and 3% lies in the top ten. Germline-derived CDR1 and CDR2 are SEHNR and FQNEAQ (reference sequence). V shed 5 bases and J 8 bases; nucleotides not matched to a gene: 10. This CDR3 region has 15 residues. These donors were members of the roughly 120-subject validation cohort, a group separate from the approximately 700-subject first cohort. Findings and limits, study-wide: The authors enumerated over 150 TCR beta chains as linked to cytomegalovirus. In a later analysis, first-cohort TCR clusters were found to tend to co-occur in the 95 to 150 validation repertoires.

This sequence joins TRBV7-9 and TRBJ2-1; TRBD1 aligns across 9 bases. The sample was PBMCs. This TCR was recovered from a man aged 18 to 29 in good health and CMV-seronegative. CDR3 in amino acids: CASSGPGQGFDEQFF. The CDR3 nucleotides read TGTGCCAGCAGCGGACCGGGACAGGGTTTCGATGAGCAGTTCTTC.